The rows below give T cell receptor beta chains drawn from one sample of a study of blood T cells in healthy people across ages. TCRdb reprocessed the 5' RACE reads via MiXCR and lists one record per CDR3 protein. The sample carries about 1.4 million distinct CDR3 sequences, around 59% recorded once. Sequenced input: blood. These receptor sequences come from a man aged 18 to 35 in good health. CDR3s include the opening cysteine and the closing phenylalanine or tryptophan. The D gene is left open where the match is weak. Some rows mark clone size as missing; the rest say once, few, many or name a class of expanded clone.

TRBD1 TRBJ2-7 TRBV11-2 few CASSSRTGGRVQPSYEQYF TGTGCCAGCAGCTCCCGGACAGGGGGAAGGGTTCAACCTTCCTACGAGCAGTACTTC
. TRBJ2-7 TRBV21-1 . CASKREPGNSYEQYF TGTGCCAGCAAAAGGGAGCCCGGGAATTCCTACGAGCAGTACTTC
. TRBJ2-1 TRBV10-3 . CAISETTYEQFF TGTGCCATCAGTGAAACGACTTATGAGCAGTTCTTC
. TRBJ2-5 TRBV7-7 . CASSRGTPSQETQYF TGCGCTAGCAGCCGCGGGACGCCGAGCCAAGAGACCCAGTACTTC
TRBD2 TRBJ2-7 TRBV7-9 . CASSPKTSGRGNEQYF TGTGCCAGCAGCCCAAAGACTAGCGGGAGAGGAAATGAGCAGTACTTC
TRBD2 TRBJ2-3 TRBV4-1 . CASSPLWGGRDTDTQYF TGCGCCAGCAGCCCTCTATGGGGCGGGAGGGATACGGATACGCAGTATTTT
. TRBJ2-5 TRBV20-1 . CSARPGETQYF TGCAGTGCTAGACCCGGGGAGACCCAGTACTTC
TRBD2 TRBJ2-1 TRBV20-1 . CSAQAGVIVNEQFF TGCAGTGCTCAAGCGGGAGTCATCGTCAATGAGCAGTTCTTC
TRBD1 TRBJ1-5 TRBV29-1 . CSVVDRTGANQPQHF TGCAGCGTTGTAGATAGGACAGGCGCTAATCAGCCCCAGCATTTT
. TRBJ1-2 TRBV3-1 . CASSQGNWDNNYGYTF TGTGCCAGCAGCCAAGGGAATTGGGACAACAACTATGGCTACACCTTC
. TRBJ2-7 TRBV20-1 . CSARRQTPYEQYF TGCAGTGCTAGGAGACAGACGCCCTACGAGCAGTACTTC
TRBD1 TRBJ2-7 TRBV7-9 . CASSFGTGVFEQYF TGTGCCAGCAGCTTCGGGACAGGGGTTTTCGAGCAGTACTTC